The 20 T cell receptor beta chains presented below share a single source sample, sequenced in a study of OX40 agonist ivuxolimab in advanced cancers. The data were produced by immunoSEQ multiplex PCR, yet TCRdb's version contains in-frame clones alone and is incomplete. The sample shows around 66,000 clones, roughly 80% of them seen only once. The sequenced sample was CD4+ or CD8+ T cells sorted from blood, obtained in a trial of the OX40 agonist ivuxolimab. The receptors were sampled from an adult with an advanced solid tumor such as melanoma, head and neck, liver or kidney cancer.

V is TRBV28 and J is TRBJ2-3; D is possibly TRBD2 (7 bases). Germline assignment: CDR1 MDHEN and CDR2 SYDVKM. Trimming took 7 bases from V and 5 from J, leaving 10 bases between them. The CDR3 covers 12 residues. The CDR3 here is CASTGGRDTQYF. CDR3 DNA: TGTGCCAGCACGGGGGGCCGAGATACGCAGTATTTT.

This chain links TRBV14 with TRBJ2-1; 8 positions match TRBD2. V was pared by 2 bases and J by 4 bases, with 4 bases of the junction left unmatched. CDR3 length equals 15 residues. CDR1 and CDR2 (germline): SGHDN, FVKESK. CDR3 nucleotide sequence: TGTGCCAGCAGCCAATTTGCGGGAGGATACAATGAGCAGTTCTTC. Residues: CASSQFAGGYNEQFF.

The chain employs TRBV23-1 and TRBJ2-2; no definite D call. TRBV23-1 is treated as an ORF (open reading frame) with a function not yet certain. The CDR3 has 17 residues. V dropped 0 bases and J dropped 0 bases, with 11 bases sitting between them. The CDR3 loop is CASSQSRAHANTGELFF. The CDR3 DNA sequence: TGCGCCAGCAGTCAATCCCGGGCTCACGCGAACACCGGGGAGCTGTTTTTT.

The J gene is TRBJ2-7, the V gene TRBV7-9; a possible D gene is TRBD2 (6 bases). This CDR3 region has 14 residues. V shed 3 bases and J shed 4 bases, with 13 bases lying between them. From germline, CDR1 is SEHNR and CDR2 FQNEAQ (reference sequence). The CDR3 DNA reads TGTGCCAGCAGCTTGCCCGGAGGGGCATACGAGCAGTACTTC. Amino acid sequence: CASSLPGGAYEQYF.

This chain links TRBV5-1 with TRBJ2-5, with D possibly called TRBD1 or TRBD2 (6 bases each). CDR3 size: 15 residues. Trimming left V 3 bases short and J 4 bases short, with 16 bases between. Germline V CDR1 and CDR2: SGHRS, YFSETQ. The CDR3 nucleotides are TGCGCCAGCAGCTCCGGGCCCGGGGGCGGAGAGACCCAGTACTTC. Residues: CASSSGPGGGETQYF.

The rearrangement uses TRBV5-4 and TRBJ1-4; tentative D call: TRBD1 (5 bases). The CDR3 is 15 amino acids. Deletions cut 5 bases from V and 3 bases from J, with 14 bases between. Germline V lookup: CDR1 SGHNT, CDR2 YYREEE (reference sequence). The CDR3 reads CASSLGGSANEKLFF. CDR3 coding DNA: TGTGCCAGCAGTCTCGGGGGGTCGGCTAATGAAAAACTGTTTTTT.

There are a few counts of this clone. V usage is TRBV7-3 and J usage is TRBJ2-2; 7 bases line up with TRBD1. CDR3 length equals 13 residues. Germline CDR1 and CDR2: SGHTA and FQGTGA. The V gene end was trimmed by 5 bases and the J gene end by 7 bases; junction bases not matched to a gene: 4. CDR3 sequence reads: CASSPDRDGELFF. In DNA, the CDR3 is TGTGCCAGCAGCCCCGACAGGGACGGGGAGCTGTTTTTT.

The CDR3 DNA sequence: TGTGCCAGCAGTTTAAATCCCTTGGGACTGTCTGCCGAGCAGTACGTC. It codes for CASSLNPLGLSAEQYV. The gene calls are TRBV28 and TRBJ2-7; tentatively, D is TRBD2 (6 bases). V lost 2 bases to trimming and J lost 6 bases, with 20 bases between them. The length of the CDR3 is 16 residues. Germline V gene lookup returns CDR1 MDHEN and CDR2 SYDVKM.

The chain links TRBV28 to TRBJ2-2; D is unresolved. The CDR3 covers 15 residues. Trimming left V 5 bases short and J 6 bases short, with 16 bases between. Looked up from germline, CDR1 is MDHEN and CDR2 is SYDVKM. CDR3 amino acids: CASSLSVVGAGELFF. The CDR3, as DNA: TGTGCCAGCAGTCTATCCGTGGTTGGCGCCGGGGAGCTGTTTTTT.

This chain joins TRBV6-4 and TRBJ2-1, with D uncertain. The CDR3 has 15 residues. From germline, CDR1 is MRHNA and CDR2 SNTAGT. V lost 2 bases and J 7 bases, leaving 15 bases between the germline ends. CDR3 sequence reads: CASSDEDILGNEQFF. The CDR3 nucleotides read TGTGCCAGCAGTGACGAAGACATCTTGGGGAATGAGCAGTTCTTC.

V and J are TRBV29-1 and TRBJ2-3; D gene unclear. Between the trimmed V and J ends, which lost 0 bases and 0 bases, there was a span of 10 bases. The CDR3 consists of 15 residues. Germline V gene data show CDR1 as SQVTM and CDR2 as ANQGSEA. In DNA form, the CDR3 reads TGCAGCGTTGAAGAAGACATCACTAGCACAGATACGCAGTATTTT. This encodes CSVEEDITSTDTQYF.

The V and J genes are TRBV9 and TRBJ2-3, with D perhaps TRBD2 (7 bases). CDR3 size: 19 residues. V lost 0 bases and J 0 bases, leaving 20 bases between the germline ends. In germline, CDR1 is SGDLS, CDR2 YYNGEE. CDR3 coding DNA: TGTGCCAGCAGCGTAGTAAGTATCGGGGGGCAGGGGAGCACAGATACGCAGTATTTT. Protein: CASSVVSIGGQGSTDTQYF.

The V and J genes are TRBV6-6 and TRBJ1-2, with D maybe TRBD1 (6 bases). Germline-derived CDR1 and CDR2 are MNHNY and SVGAGI (reference sequence). The CDR3 spans 14 residues. V was cut by 6 bases and J by 4 bases, with 15 bases left in between. The CDR3 spells CASSQPGGPYGYTF. The CDR3 DNA follows: TGTGCCAGCAGCCAACCTGGGGGCCCCTATGGCTACACCTTC.

V and J are TRBV30 and TRBJ2-2; D is possibly TRBD1 (8 bases). This CDR3 is built from 14 residues. V shed 5 bases and J shed 6 bases, with 16 bases lying between them. Germline values: CDR1 GTSNPN, CDR2 SVGIG (reference sequence). In DNA form, the CDR3 reads TGTGCCTGGGGTACAGGGGGAGGGTCCGGGGAGCTGTTTTTT. Translating it yields CAWGTGGGSGELFF.

The CDR3 nucleotides read TGTGCCAGCCACAGGGGGCCATTTAACGAGCAGTACTTC. Its translation is CASHRGPFNEQYF. V and J are TRBV6-5 and TRBJ2-5, with 9 bases lining up with TRBD1. The J call could be wrong; TRBJ2-7 is a better fit for the DNA end. The germline V gene encodes CDR1 MNHEY and CDR2 SVGAGI. CDR3 size: 13 residues.

This clone came up a few times. The chain recombines TRBV4-1 with TRBJ1-3; 8 nucleotides line up with TRBD1. Germline-derived CDR1 and CDR2 are MGHRA and YSYEKL. The CDR3 is made up of 16 amino acids. Losses at the gene ends were 5 bases for V and 4 bases for J; bases not matched to a gene: 10. The DNA for the CDR3 is TGCGCCAGCAGCAAACGGACAGGGACGGAAGGAAACACCATATATTTT. Translated, it gives CASSKRTGTEGNTIYF.

The rearrangement joins TRBV10-2 to TRBJ1-1; TRBD1 is a possible D gene (5 bases). The V end was cut by 2 bases, the J end by 11 bases, with 18 bases between. CDR3 size: 14 residues. Germline assignment: CDR1 WSHSY and CDR2 SAAADI. DNA of the CDR3: TGCGCCAGCAGTGAGATACGACAAGGCCGGGGGGCTTTCTTT. Amino acids: CASSEIRQGRGAFF.

This chain connects TRBV7-3 to TRBJ1-5; TRBD1 agrees at 10 bases. The germline V gene has CDR1 SGHTA and CDR2 FQGTGA. The CDR3 is 21 amino acids. V shed 5 bases, J shed 0 bases, and the junction held 19 bases outside the gene matches. CDR3 bases: TGTGCCAGCAGCACCCCACCTACAGACAGGGGGCCTTTTTATAGCAATCAGCCCCAGCATTTT. Its translation: CASSTPPTDRGPFYSNQPQHF.

V and J are TRBV6-5 and TRBJ2-7; the D gene is possibly TRBD1 (5 bases). The CDR3 sequence is 15 residues long. Trimming left V 8 bases short and J 4 bases short, with 21 bases between. Looked up from germline, CDR1 is MNHEY and CDR2 is SVGAGI. For the CDR3, the DNA is TGTGCCAGCGGGCCCAGGGCAGAACCACTTTACGAGCAGTACGTC. Translating it yields CASGPRAEPLYEQYV.

The rearrangement links TRBV5-6 to TRBJ2-6, with 11 bases aligning to TRBD1. There are 19 residues in the CDR3. Germline values: CDR1 SGHDT, CDR2 YYEEEE. The junction had 10 bases not matched to a gene; V was cut back by 5 bases and J by 0 bases. The CDR3 spells CASSSLRDRGTSGANVLTF. CDR3 in DNA: TGTGCCAGCAGTTCCCTCCGGGACAGGGGGACCTCTGGGGCCAACGTCCTGACTTTC.